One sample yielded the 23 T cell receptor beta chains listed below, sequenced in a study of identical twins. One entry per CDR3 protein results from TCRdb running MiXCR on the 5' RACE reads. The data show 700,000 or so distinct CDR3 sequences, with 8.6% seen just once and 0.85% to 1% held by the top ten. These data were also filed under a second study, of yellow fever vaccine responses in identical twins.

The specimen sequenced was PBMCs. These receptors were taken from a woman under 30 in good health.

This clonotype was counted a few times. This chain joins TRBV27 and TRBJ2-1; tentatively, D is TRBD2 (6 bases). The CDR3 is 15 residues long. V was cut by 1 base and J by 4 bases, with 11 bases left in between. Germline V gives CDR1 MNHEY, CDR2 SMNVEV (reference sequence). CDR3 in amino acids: CASSLLPGDYNEQFF. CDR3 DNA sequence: TGTGCCAGCAGTTTATTGCCGGGAGATTACAATGAGCAGTTCTTC.

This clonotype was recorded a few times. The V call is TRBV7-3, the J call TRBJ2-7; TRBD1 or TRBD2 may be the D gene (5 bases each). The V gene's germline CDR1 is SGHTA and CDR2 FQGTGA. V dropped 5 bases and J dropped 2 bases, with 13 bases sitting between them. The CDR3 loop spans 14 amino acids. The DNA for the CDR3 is TGTGCCAGCAGCGGGGACGGAGAGGCCTACGAGCAGTACTTC. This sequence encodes CASSGDGEAYEQYF.

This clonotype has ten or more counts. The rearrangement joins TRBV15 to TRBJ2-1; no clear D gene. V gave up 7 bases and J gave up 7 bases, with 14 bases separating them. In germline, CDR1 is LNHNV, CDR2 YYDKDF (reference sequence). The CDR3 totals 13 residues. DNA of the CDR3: TGTGCCACCAATGGGAAGAAATGGAATGAGCAGTTCTTC. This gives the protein CATNGKKWNEQFF.

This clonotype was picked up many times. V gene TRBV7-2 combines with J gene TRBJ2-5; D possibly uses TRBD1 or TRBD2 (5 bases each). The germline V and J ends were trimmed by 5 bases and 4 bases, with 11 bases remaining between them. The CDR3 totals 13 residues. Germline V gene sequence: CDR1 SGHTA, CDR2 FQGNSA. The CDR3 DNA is TGTGCCAGCAGCAGGGGACCTGGAGAGACCCAGTACTTC. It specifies CASSRGPGETQYF.

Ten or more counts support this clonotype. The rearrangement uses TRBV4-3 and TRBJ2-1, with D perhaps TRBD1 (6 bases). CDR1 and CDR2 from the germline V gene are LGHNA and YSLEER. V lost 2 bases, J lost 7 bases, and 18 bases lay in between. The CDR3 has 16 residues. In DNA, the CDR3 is TGCGCCAGCAGCCAAAGCCCCCCAGGGGAGATAAATGAGCAGTTCTTC. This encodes CASSQSPPGEINEQFF.

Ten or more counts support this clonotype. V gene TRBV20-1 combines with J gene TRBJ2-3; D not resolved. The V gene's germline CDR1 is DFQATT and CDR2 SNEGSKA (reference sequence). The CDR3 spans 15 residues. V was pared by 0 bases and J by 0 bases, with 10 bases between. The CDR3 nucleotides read TGCAGTGCTAGAGATGAGCGCTCTAGCACAGATACGCAGTATTTT. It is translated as CSARDERSSTDTQYF.

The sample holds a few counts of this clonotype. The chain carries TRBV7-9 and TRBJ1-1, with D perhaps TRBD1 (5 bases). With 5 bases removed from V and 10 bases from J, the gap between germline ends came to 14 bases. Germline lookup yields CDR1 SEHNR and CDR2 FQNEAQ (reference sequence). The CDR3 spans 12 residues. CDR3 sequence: CASSPPPGRAFF. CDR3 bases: TGTGCCAGCAGCCCGCCCCCGGGGCGAGCTTTCTTT.

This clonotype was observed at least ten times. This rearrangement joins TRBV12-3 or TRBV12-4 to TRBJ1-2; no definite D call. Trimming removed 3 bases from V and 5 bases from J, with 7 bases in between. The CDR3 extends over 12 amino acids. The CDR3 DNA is TGTGCCAGCAGTTTTAGAGCTTATGGCTACACCTTC. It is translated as CASSFRAYGYTF.

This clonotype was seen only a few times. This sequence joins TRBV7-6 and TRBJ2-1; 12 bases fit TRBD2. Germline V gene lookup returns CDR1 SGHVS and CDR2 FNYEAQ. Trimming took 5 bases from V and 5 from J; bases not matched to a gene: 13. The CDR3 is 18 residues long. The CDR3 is CASSPRTSGITRNNEQFF. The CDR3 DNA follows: TGTGCCAGCAGCCCCCGGACTAGCGGGATAACGCGGAACAATGAGCAGTTCTTC.

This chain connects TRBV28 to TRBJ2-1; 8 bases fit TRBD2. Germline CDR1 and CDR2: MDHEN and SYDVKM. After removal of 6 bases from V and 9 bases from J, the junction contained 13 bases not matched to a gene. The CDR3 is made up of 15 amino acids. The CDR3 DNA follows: TGTGCCAGCAGCGACGGGGGGGCAGGGATGGGTGAGCAGTTCTTC. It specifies CASSDGGAGMGEQFF.

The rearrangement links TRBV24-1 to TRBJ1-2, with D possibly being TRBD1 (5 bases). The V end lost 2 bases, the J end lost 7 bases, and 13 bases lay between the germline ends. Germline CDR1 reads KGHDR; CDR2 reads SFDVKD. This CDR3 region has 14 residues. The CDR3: CATSDSGIDVGYTF. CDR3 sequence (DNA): TGTGCCACCAGTGATTCAGGGATAGATGTTGGCTACACCTTC.

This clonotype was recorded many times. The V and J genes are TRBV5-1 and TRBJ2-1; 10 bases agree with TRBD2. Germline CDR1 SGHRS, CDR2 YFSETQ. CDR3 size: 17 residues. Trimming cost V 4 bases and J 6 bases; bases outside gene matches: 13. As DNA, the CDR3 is TGCGCCAGCAGCCCAGGCCTCAGCGGGAGGGTTGGCAATGAGCAGTTCTTC. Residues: CASSPGLSGRVGNEQFF.

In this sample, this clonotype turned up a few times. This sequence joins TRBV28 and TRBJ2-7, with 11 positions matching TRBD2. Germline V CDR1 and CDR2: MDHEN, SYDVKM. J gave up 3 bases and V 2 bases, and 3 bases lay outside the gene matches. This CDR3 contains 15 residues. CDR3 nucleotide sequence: TGTGCCAGCAGTTTACAGACTAGCGGGAACTACGAGCAGTACTTC. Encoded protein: CASSLQTSGNYEQYF.

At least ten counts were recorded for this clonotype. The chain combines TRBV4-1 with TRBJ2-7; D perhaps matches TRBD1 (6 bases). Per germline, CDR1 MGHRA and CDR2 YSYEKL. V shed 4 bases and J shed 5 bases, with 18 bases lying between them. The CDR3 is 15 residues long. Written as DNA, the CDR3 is TGCGCCAGCAGCCCTATAACGCACAGGGCCGACGAGCAGTACTTC. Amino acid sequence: CASSPITHRADEQYF.

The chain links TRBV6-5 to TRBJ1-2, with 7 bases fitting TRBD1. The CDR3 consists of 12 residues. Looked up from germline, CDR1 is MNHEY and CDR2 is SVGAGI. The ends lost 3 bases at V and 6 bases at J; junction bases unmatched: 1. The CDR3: CASSYRGHGYTF. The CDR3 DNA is TGTGCCAGCAGTTATAGGGGGCATGGCTACACCTTC.

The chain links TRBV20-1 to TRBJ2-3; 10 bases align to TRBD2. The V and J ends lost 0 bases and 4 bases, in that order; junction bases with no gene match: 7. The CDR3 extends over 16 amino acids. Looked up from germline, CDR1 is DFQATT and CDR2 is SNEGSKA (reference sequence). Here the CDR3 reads CSARDRLAGVPDTQYF. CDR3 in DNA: TGCAGTGCTAGAGATCGGCTAGCGGGGGTACCAGATACGCAGTATTTT.

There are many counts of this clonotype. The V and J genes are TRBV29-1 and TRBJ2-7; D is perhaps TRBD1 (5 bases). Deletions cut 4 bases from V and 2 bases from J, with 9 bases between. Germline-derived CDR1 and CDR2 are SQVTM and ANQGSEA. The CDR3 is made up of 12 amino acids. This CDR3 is CSVATDAYEQYF. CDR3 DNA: TGCAGCGTTGCGACAGATGCCTACGAGCAGTACTTC.

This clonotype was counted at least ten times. CDR3 amino acids: CASSSLTSGQETQYF. The CDR3 bases are TGTGCCAGCAGTTCCTTGACTAGCGGTCAAGAGACCCAGTACTTC. The chain is built from TRBV6-2 or TRBV6-3 and TRBJ2-5; 9 bases align to TRBD2. The CDR3 loop spans 15 amino acids. Germline V gene lookup returns CDR1 MNHEY and CDR2 SVGEGT. V shed 4 bases and J 2 bases; nucleotides not matched to a gene: 5.

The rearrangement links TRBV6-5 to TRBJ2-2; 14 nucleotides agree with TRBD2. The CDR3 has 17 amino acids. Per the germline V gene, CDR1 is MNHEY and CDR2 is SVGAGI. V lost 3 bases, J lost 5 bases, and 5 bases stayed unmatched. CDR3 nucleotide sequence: TGTGCCAGCAGTTATGGACTAGCGGGGGGCCAAACCGGGGAGCTGTTTTTT. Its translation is CASSYGLAGGQTGELFF.

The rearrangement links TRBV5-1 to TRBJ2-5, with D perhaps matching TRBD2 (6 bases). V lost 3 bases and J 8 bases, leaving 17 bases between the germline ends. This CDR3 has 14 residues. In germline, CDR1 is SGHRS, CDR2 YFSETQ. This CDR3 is CASSSPGLPRTQYF. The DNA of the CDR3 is TGCGCCAGCAGCTCTCCGGGACTCCCGAGAACCCAGTACTTC.

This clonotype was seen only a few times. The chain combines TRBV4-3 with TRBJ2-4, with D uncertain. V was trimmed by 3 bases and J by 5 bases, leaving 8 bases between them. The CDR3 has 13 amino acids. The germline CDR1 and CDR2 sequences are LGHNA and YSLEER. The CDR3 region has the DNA TGCGCCAGCAGCCATTGGTCAGAAAACATTCAGTACTTC. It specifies CASSHWSENIQYF.

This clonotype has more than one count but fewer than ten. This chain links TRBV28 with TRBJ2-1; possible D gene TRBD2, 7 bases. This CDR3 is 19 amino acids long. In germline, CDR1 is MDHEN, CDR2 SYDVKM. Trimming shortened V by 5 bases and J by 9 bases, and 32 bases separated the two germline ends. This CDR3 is CASSHNSPGWLAETGEQFF. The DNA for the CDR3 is TGTGCCAGCAGTCATAACTCTCCCGGGTGGCTAGCGGAGACAGGTGAGCAGTTCTTC.

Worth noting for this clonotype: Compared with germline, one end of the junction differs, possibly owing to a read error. Written as DNA, the CDR3 is TGTGCCAGCAGTTCCCCGGGGGTTTCTAAGGAAAAACTGTTTTTT. Translating gives CASSSPGVSKEKLFF. This chain joins TRBV27 and TRBJ1-4; weak D call: TRBD1 (5 bases). Germline V gene sequence: CDR1 MNHEY, CDR2 SMNVEV (reference sequence). The CDR3 covers 15 residues. Supplemented by reference TRBV27 and TRBJ1-4, the full variable domain reads EAQVTQNPRYLITVTGKKLTVTCSQNMNHEYMSWYRQDPGLGLRQIYYSMNVEVTDKGDVPEGYKVSRKEKRNFPLILESPSPNQTSLYFCASSSPGVSKEKLFFGSGTQLSVL.